This TCR beta chain was observed in a study of T cell responses to AZD1222 COVID-19 vaccine. Study outcomes and limitations: The reported proportion of spike-specific TCRs targeting unmutated variant regions was nearly half. The study identified only a handful of AZD1222 recipients as seropositive at baseline.

In the case of this clone: Its antigen remains unidentified.

The method was immunoSEQ multiplex PCR; TCRdb's version includes in-frame clones alone and lacks a portion of them. Here the sample spans 60,000 to 75,000 clones, roughly 88% being singletons. The receptor comes from an adult in good health. Specimen: peripheral blood, collected on day 0 of AZD1222 vaccination.

This CDR3 reads CASSQDPGGSSYNEQFF. The CDR3 bases are TGCGCCAGCAGCCAAGATCCCGGCGGGAGCTCCTACAATGAGCAGTTCTTC. The V gene is TRBV4-3, the J gene TRBJ2-1, with 7 bases fitting TRBD2. The V gene end was trimmed by 0 bases and the J gene end by 0 bases; junction bases not matched to a gene: 5. Germline values: CDR1 LGHNA, CDR2 YSLEER. CDR3 length: 17 residues.